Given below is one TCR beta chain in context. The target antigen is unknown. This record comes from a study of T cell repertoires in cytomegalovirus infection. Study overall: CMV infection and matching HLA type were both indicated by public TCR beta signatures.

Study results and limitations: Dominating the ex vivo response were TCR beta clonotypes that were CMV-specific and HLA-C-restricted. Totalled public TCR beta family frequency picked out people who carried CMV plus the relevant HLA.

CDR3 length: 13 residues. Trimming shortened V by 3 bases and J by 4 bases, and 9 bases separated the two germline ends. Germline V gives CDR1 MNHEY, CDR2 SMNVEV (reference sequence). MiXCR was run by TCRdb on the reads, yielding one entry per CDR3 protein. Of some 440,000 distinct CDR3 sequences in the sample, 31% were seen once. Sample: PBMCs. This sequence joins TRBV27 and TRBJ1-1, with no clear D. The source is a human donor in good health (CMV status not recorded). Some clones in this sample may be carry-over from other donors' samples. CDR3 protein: CASSFDGRTEAFF. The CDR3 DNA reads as TGTGCCAGCAGTTTCGACGGGCGCACTGAAGCTTTCTTT.